A single sample is the source of the 25 T cell receptor beta chains below, sequenced in a study of siplizumab effects on memory and regulatory T cells. The protocol was immunoSEQ multiplex PCR, while the TCRdb copy is restricted to in-frame clones and leaves out a portion. The repertoire has 94,000 or so clones, under 95% of them found once; the top ten carry around 6.5%. The sample consisted of CD8+ T cells sorted from blood. The origin of the receptors is a human donor in good health.

V gene TRBV18 combines with J gene TRBJ2-7, with a tentative D call TRBD2 (6 bases). There are 15 residues in the CDR3. V gave up 0 bases and J gave up 0 bases, with 9 bases separating them. The germline V gene encodes CDR1 KGHSH and CDR2 LQKENI. The CDR3 DNA reads as TGTGCCAGCTCACCACCGGCGGGAATCTCCTACGAGCAGTACTTC. Amino acid sequence: CASSPPAGISYEQYF.

This chain uses TRBV5-1 with TRBJ1-6; the D is unclear. V lost 8 bases and J 7 bases, leaving 13 bases between the germline ends. Germline CDR1 SGHRS, CDR2 YFSETQ. The CDR3 has 13 amino acids. The CDR3 sequence is CARRHPNNSPLHF. The CDR3 DNA is TGCGCCAGGAGACACCCCAACAATTCACCCCTCCACTTT.

This sequence joins TRBV2 and TRBJ2-7; D not resolved. V dropped 1 base and J dropped 4 bases, with 5 bases sitting between them. CDR3 length equals 12 residues. CDR1 is SNHLY and CDR2 is FYNNEI in the germline V gene. The CDR3 DNA sequence: TGTGCCAGCAGTGAAGGGAGTTACGAGCAGTACTTC. Translating it yields CASSEGSYEQYF.

The chain recombines TRBV14 with TRBJ2-7; TRBD1 matches at 11 bases. Germline values: CDR1 SGHDN, CDR2 FVKESK. The junction had 6 bases not matched to a gene; V was cut back by 5 bases and J by 3 bases. This CDR3 spans 15 amino acids. The CDR3 sequence is CASSFGTGGFYEQYF. The CDR3 DNA reads TGTGCCAGCAGCTTCGGGACAGGGGGTTTCTACGAGCAGTACTTC.

J is TRBJ2-1 and V is TRBV11-3; 15 positions agree with TRBD2. The germline gives CDR1 SGHNT, CDR2 YENEEA. The CDR3 has 17 residues. J was trimmed by 5 bases and V by 5 bases; bases with no gene match: 7. CDR3 coding DNA: TGTGCCAGCAGCCCGCGGACTAGCGGGAGGGGGAACAATGAGCAGTTCTTC. This encodes CASSPRTSGRGNNEQFF.

This sequence joins TRBV11-3 and TRBJ2-1, with 8 bases that match TRBD2. In germline, CDR1 is SGHNT, CDR2 YENEEA. The CDR3 contains 15 residues. The J segment lost 1 base and the V segment lost 5 bases, leaving 4 bases of the junction unmatched. CDR3: CASSVSGSSYNEQFF. The DNA of the CDR3 is TGTGCCAGCAGCGTAAGCGGGAGTTCCTACAATGAGCAGTTCTTC.

This chain links TRBV7-9 with TRBJ2-1, with 8 bases matching TRBD2. Looked up from germline, CDR1 is SEHNR and CDR2 is FQNEAQ (reference sequence). J was trimmed by 1 base and V by 2 bases; bases with no gene match: 1. The CDR3 is made up of 15 amino acids. The CDR3 nucleotides read TGTGCCAGCAGCTTACTAGCGGGTTCCTACAATGAGCAGTTCTTC. It is translated as CASSLLAGSYNEQFF.

By its share, this clone is medium-sized. The chain combines TRBV7-9 with TRBJ2-7; D may be TRBD2 (5 bases). The CDR3 is 15 residues long. Germline CDR1 is SEHNR and CDR2 is FQNEAQ (reference sequence). V shed 3 bases and J shed 0 bases, with 12 bases lying between them. CDR3 in DNA: TGTGCCAGCAGCTTCTCCGGGGATCCCTCCTACGAGCAGTACTTC. Amino acids: CASSFSGDPSYEQYF.

The V and J genes are TRBV4-3 and TRBJ2-3; TRBD2 is a possible D gene (6 bases). This CDR3 is 14 amino acids long. V was clipped by 1 base and J by 1 base, with 6 bases between them. Germline loops: CDR1 LGHNA, CDR2 YSLEER. The CDR3 coding sequence is TGCGCCAGCAGCCAAGCTAGCGGCACAGATACGCAGTATTTT. The encoded protein is CASSQASGTDTQYF.

The chain couples TRBV9 to TRBJ2-3; 10 bases fit TRBD1. This CDR3 has 15 residues. Trimming cost V 4 bases and J 5 bases; bases outside gene matches: 7. Germline V lookup: CDR1 SGDLS, CDR2 YYNGEE. The DNA of the CDR3 is TGTGCCAGCAGCCCAGGGACAGGGGATTTAGATACGCAGTATTTT. Translation gives CASSPGTGDLDTQYF.

This clone was detected a few times. The chain couples TRBV19 to TRBJ2-1, with 12 bases matching TRBD2. The trim removed 9 bases at V and 2 bases at J, leaving 5 bases unmatched. The CDR3 has 15 residues. Germline CDR1 reads LNHDA; CDR2 reads SQIVND (reference sequence). The CDR3 region is CASRTSGVAYNEQFF. The CDR3 coding sequence is TGTGCCAGCCGGACTAGCGGGGTCGCCTACAATGAGCAGTTCTTC.

The chain uses TRBV14 and TRBJ2-7; TRBD2 agrees at 7 bases. This CDR3 is built from 15 residues. V lost 1 base to trimming and J lost 3 bases; unmatched junction nucleotides: 6. The germline V gene encodes CDR1 SGHDN and CDR2 FVKESK. In DNA, the CDR3 is TGTGCCAGCAGCCAAGGTGCGGGAGTGAGCTACGAGCAGTACTTC. This gives the protein CASSQGAGVSYEQYF.

CDR3 loop: CASGLGPAGVYNEQFF. CDR3 nucleotide sequence: TGTGCCAGCGGATTGGGACCGGCGGGTGTCTACAATGAGCAGTTCTTC. The chain links TRBV14 to TRBJ2-1; either TRBD1 or TRBD2 may fit D (5 bases each). Trimming removed 8 bases at V and 3 bases at J, with 20 bases between. CDR3 length equals 16 residues. Germline V gene sequence: CDR1 SGHDN, CDR2 FVKESK. Variable domain in full (rest from reference TRBV14 and TRBJ2-1): EAGVTQFPSHSVIEKGQTVTLRCDPISGHDNLYWYRRVMGKEIKFLLHFVKESKQDESGMPNNRFLAERTGGTYSTLKVQPAELEDSGVYFCASGLGPAGVYNEQFFGPGTRLTVL.

The chain has TRBV11-2 and TRBJ2-3; D uncertain. CDR3 length: 15 residues. The germline V gene encodes CDR1 SGHAT and CDR2 FQNNGV. V was cut by 1 base and J by 0 bases, with 8 bases left in between. CDR3 region: CASSLGQASTDTQYF. The CDR3 DNA reads as TGTGCCAGCAGCTTAGGGCAGGCTAGCACAGATACGCAGTATTTT.

The V gene is TRBV7-6, the J gene TRBJ1-5, with D tentatively TRBD1 (6 bases). Deletions cut 1 base from V and 5 bases from J, with 12 bases between. The CDR3 length is 15 residues. The germline CDR1 and CDR2 sequences are SGHVS and FNYEAQ. The CDR3 sequence is CASSLGQGIYQPQHF. CDR3 nucleotide sequence: TGTGCCAGCAGCTTAGGGCAGGGGATCTATCAGCCCCAGCATTTT.

The rearrangement uses TRBV7-9 and TRBJ2-7, with 10 bases that match TRBD2. The CDR3 runs to 14 residues. From germline, CDR1 is SEHNR and CDR2 FQNEAQ (reference sequence). J lost 7 bases, V lost 1 base, and 4 bases had no gene match. The CDR3 DNA sequence: TGTGCCAGCAGCTTAGAGGGACTAGCGAGAGAGCAGTACTTC. The encoded protein is CASSLEGLAREQYF.

The rearrangement uses TRBV6-5 and TRBJ1-2, with TRBD1 matching over 10 bases. The CDR3 is 15 residues long. CDR1 MNHEY and CDR2 SVGAGI come from the germline V gene. V lost 7 bases to trimming and J lost 3 bases; unmatched junction nucleotides: 8. Here the CDR3 DNA reads TGTGCCAGCAAACTAAGGACAGGGGGTGACTATGGCTACACCTTC. This sequence encodes CASKLRTGGDYGYTF.

The chain links TRBV27 to TRBJ2-7; perhaps TRBD1 as D (7 bases). The CDR3 contains 15 residues. With 8 bases removed from V and 4 bases from J, the gap between germline ends came to 21 bases. Germline V lookup: CDR1 MNHEY, CDR2 SMNVEV (reference sequence). The CDR3 DNA reads as TGTGCCAGCGGATCAGGAGGGACAGAATTGTACGAGCAGTACTTC. It translates to CASGSGGTELYEQYF.

CDR3 region: CASSSKTGGLDSYEQYF. The CDR3 nucleotides are TGTGCCAGCAGCTCAAAAACTGGGGGACTAGACTCCTACGAGCAGTACTTC. The rearrangement links TRBV7-9 to TRBJ2-7; 8 bases match TRBD2. The CDR3 is made up of 17 amino acids. Germline lookup yields CDR1 SEHNR and CDR2 FQNEAQ (reference sequence). The V gene end was trimmed by 4 bases and the J gene end by 0 bases; junction bases not matched to a gene: 11.

The rearrangement links TRBV11-3 to TRBJ2-6, with a tentative D call TRBD1 (6 bases). V lost 7 bases, J lost 0 bases, and 16 bases lay in between. The CDR3 is 17 residues long. Germline CDR1 reads SGHNT; CDR2 reads YENEEA. The CDR3 region is CASTTWTENSGANVLTF. CDR3 nucleotides: TGTGCCAGCACCACATGGACAGAAAACTCTGGGGCCAACGTCCTGACTTTC.

J is TRBJ2-1 and V is TRBV11-3; D gene unclear. This CDR3 region has 13 residues. V dropped 1 base and J dropped 3 bases, with 4 bases sitting between them. Germline V lookup: CDR1 SGHNT, CDR2 YENEEA. The CDR3 sequence is CASSLVVYNEQFF. CDR3 coding DNA: TGTGCCAGCAGCTTAGTGGTCTACAATGAGCAGTTCTTC. Full variable domain (remainder filled in from reference TRBV11-3 and TRBJ2-1): EAGVVQSPRYKIIEKKQPVAFWCNPISGHNTLYWYLQNLGQGPELLIRYENEEAVDDSQLPKDRFSAERLKGVDSTLKIQPAELGDSAVYLCASSLVVYNEQFFGPGTRLTVL.

The chain joins TRBV9 to TRBJ1-1; 7 bases align to TRBD1. The ends lost 3 bases at V and 4 bases at J; junction bases unmatched: 9. CDR3 length equals 15 residues. The V gene's germline CDR1 is SGDLS and CDR2 YYNGEE. The CDR3 here is CASSAYRGLITEAFF. Written as DNA, the CDR3 is TGTGCCAGCAGCGCCTACAGGGGACTAATCACTGAAGCTTTCTTT.

This clone has a handful of counts. The chain is built from TRBV6-6 and TRBJ1-5; D is unresolved. The V gene's germline CDR1 is MNHNY and CDR2 SVGAGI (reference sequence). The V gene lost 2 bases and the J gene lost 0 bases, with 5 bases spanning the gap. CDR3 length: 14 residues. The CDR3 nucleotides read TGTGCCAGCAGTTACGGGGATAGCAATCAGCCCCAGCATTTT. This gives the protein CASSYGDSNQPQHF.

This clone has a single count. The chain couples TRBV9 to TRBJ2-1; TRBD1 is a possible D gene (8 bases). V was cut by 4 bases and J by 3 bases, with 17 bases left in between. Per germline, CDR1 SGDLS and CDR2 YYNGEE. The CDR3 runs 16 residues. The CDR3 here is CASSSPDREGYNEQFF. In DNA, the CDR3 is TGTGCCAGCAGCTCCCCGGACAGGGAGGGCTACAATGAGCAGTTCTTC.

The V call is TRBV7-9, the J call TRBJ2-1, with a possible D match to TRBD1 (6 bases). CDR1 is SEHNR and CDR2 is FQNEAQ in the germline V gene (reference sequence). This CDR3 region has 16 residues. V lost 2 bases to trimming and J lost 4 bases, with 15 bases between them. The CDR3 is CASSLNQGSNYNEQFF. DNA of the CDR3: TGTGCCAGCAGCTTAAACCAGGGGTCCAATTACAATGAGCAGTTCTTC. Based on the CDR3 plus reference TRBV7-9 and TRBJ2-1, the full variable domain is DTGVSQNPRHKITKRGQNVTFRCDPISEHNRLYWYRQTLGQGPEFLTYFQNEAQLEKSRLLSDRFSAERPKGSFSTLEIQRTEQGDSAMYLCASSLNQGSNYNEQFFGPGTRLTVL.